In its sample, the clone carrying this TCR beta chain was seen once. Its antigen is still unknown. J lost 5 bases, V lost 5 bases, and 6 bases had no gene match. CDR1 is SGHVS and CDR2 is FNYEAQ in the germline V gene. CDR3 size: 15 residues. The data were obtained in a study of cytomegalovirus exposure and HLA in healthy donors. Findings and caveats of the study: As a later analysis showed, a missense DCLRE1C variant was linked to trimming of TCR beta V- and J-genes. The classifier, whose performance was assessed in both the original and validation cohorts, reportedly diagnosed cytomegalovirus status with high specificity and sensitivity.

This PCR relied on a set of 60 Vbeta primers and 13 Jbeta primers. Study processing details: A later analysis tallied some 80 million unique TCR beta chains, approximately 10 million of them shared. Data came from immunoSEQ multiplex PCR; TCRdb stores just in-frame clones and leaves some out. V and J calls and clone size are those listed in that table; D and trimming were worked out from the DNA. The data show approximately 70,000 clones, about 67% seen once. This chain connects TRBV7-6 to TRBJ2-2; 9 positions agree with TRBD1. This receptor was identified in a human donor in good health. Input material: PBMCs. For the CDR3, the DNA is TGTGCCAGCAGCCTGGACAGGGGCGGGACCGGGGAGCTGTTTTTT. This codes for CASSLDRGGTGELFF.